The sample holds many counts of the clone carrying this TCR beta chain. Its antigen is currently unknown. This entry belongs to a study of Graves' ophthalmopathy and Graves' hyperthyroidism. Study results and caveats: Most thyroid clonotypes with frequency above 0.001 were detected in blood too. Sensitivity of 87.88% and specificity of about 81% were achieved when a 13-signature model separated ophthalmopathy from stable hyperthyroidism.

Amplified TCR beta CDR3 regions were obtained using RNA transcripts as template. The first-round RT-PCR employed HTBI primers together with the Qiagen OneStep RT-PCR kit. A multiplex PCR was then performed as the second round. TCRdb fed the multiplex PCR reads into MiXCR, producing one record per CDR3 protein. The sample records about 500,000 distinct CDR3 sequences, approximately 15% being singletons. Trimming took off 0 bases at V and 4 bases at J, with 12 bases between the two ends. This CDR3 region has 15 residues. The V gene's germline CDR1 is MNHEY and CDR2 SVGAGI. The sequencing sample was made of blood. This chain joins TRBV6-5 and TRBJ1-2, with D possibly TRBD1 on 5 matching bases. The clonotype originates from a woman aged 25-40 years with Graves' ophthalmopathy. The CDR3, as DNA: TGTGCCAGCAGTTACTCGTCGGGGGTCCCCTATGGCTACACCTTC. As protein: CASSYSSGVPYGYTF.